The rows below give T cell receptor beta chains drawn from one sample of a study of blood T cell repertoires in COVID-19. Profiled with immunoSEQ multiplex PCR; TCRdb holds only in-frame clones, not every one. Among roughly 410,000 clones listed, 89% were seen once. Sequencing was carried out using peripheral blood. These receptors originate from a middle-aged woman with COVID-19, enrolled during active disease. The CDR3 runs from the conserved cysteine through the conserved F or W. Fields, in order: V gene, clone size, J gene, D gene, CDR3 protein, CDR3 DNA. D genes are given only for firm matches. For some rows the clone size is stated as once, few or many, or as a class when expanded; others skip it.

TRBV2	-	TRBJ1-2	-	CASRRPNYGYTF	TGTGCCAGCAGGCGGCCTAACTATGGCTACACCTTC
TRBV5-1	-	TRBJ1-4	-	CASSELQGSGEKLFF	TGCGCCAGCAGCGAACTACAGGGATCGGGGGAAAAACTGTTTTTT
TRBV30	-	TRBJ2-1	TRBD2	CAWSVRPGRGNEQFF	TGTGCCTGGAGTGTACGGCCCGGGCGGGGGAATGAGCAGTTCTTC
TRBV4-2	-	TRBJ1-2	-	CASSGRGFYGYTF	TGTGCCAGCAGCGGGAGGGGGTTCTATGGCTACACCTTC
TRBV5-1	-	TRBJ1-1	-	CASSLDERGEAFF	TGCGCCAGCAGCTTGGATGAAAGGGGCGAAGCTTTCTTT
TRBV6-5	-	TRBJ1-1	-	CASSYRLSGMNTEAFF	TGTGCCAGCAGTTACCGTTTATCCGGGATGAACACTGAAGCTTTCTTT
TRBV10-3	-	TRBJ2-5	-	CAITLGAGAQETQYF	TGTGCCATCACCCTAGGGGCGGGGGCCCAAGAGACCCAGTACTTC
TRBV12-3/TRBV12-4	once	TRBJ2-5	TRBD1	CASRRTGETQYF	TGTGCCAGCAGAAGGACAGGGGAGACCCAGTACTTC
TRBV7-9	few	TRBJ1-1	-	CASSVGGTEAFF	TGTGCCAGCAGTGTGGGAGGTACTGAAGCTTTCTTT
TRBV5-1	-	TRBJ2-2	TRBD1	CASSLRDSHTGELFF	TGCGCCAGCAGCTTACGGGACAGCCACACCGGGGAGCTGTTTTTT
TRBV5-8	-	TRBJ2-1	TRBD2	CASRYSGSSYNEQFF	TGTGCCAGCAGATATAGCGGGAGCTCCTACAATGAGCAGTTCTTC
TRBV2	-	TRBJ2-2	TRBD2	CASSPGLGGAGELFF	TGTGCCAGCAGCCCGGGACTAGGTGGTGCCGGGGAGCTGTTTTTT
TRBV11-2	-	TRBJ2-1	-	CASRTLRGTYEQFF	TGTGCCAGCAGGACACTTCGGGGTACCTATGAGCAGTTCTTC
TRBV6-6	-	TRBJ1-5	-	CASSSGDSNQPQHF	TGTGCCAGCAGTTCCGGTGATAGCAATCAGCCCCAGCATTTT
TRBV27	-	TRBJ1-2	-	CASSSWGGLGYTF	TGTGCCAGCAGTTCCTGGGGGGGGTTGGGCTACACCTTC
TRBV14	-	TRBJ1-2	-	CASSLPGGGAKGYTF	TGTGCCAGCAGCCTCCCTGGGGGGGGCGCGAAAGGCTACACCTTC
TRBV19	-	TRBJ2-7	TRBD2	CASSPSEGRRLAGEQYF	TGTGCCAGTAGTCCCAGCGAGGGGCGGCGGCTAGCGGGCGAGCAGTACTTC
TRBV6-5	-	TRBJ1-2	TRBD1	CASRTPGQGPNTF	TGTGCCAGCAGGACCCCGGGACAGGGACCTAACACCTTC
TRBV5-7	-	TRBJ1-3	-	CASSFGNGNTIYF	TGTGCCAGCAGCTTTGGCAACGGAAACACCATATATTTT
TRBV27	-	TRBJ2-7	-	CASSPRQTTYEQYF	TGTGCCAGCAGCCCTCGACAGACAACCTACGAGCAGTACTTC
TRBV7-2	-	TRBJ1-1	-	CASSLAGRSGTEAFF	TGTGCCAGCAGCTTAGCGGGCAGGAGCGGTACTGAAGCTTTCTTT
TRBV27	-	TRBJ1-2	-	CASSFPGNYGYTF	TGTGCCAGCAGTTTCCCGGGGAACTATGGCTACACCTTC
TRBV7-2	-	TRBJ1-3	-	CASSPSGSGNTIYF	TGTGCCAGCAGCCCTTCGGGCTCTGGAAACACCATATATTTT
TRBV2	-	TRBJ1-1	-	CASRWTALLGTEAFF	TGTGCCAGCCGCTGGACAGCACTTCTGGGCACTGAAGCTTTCTTT
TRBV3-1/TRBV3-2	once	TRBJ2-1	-	CASSQLSGVNNEQFF	TGTGCCAGCAGCCAGCTATCCGGAGTAAACAATGAGCAGTTCTTC
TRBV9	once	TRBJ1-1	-	CASSVGLAMNTEAFF	TGTGCCAGCAGCGTAGGGTTAGCGATGAACACTGAAGCTTTCTTT
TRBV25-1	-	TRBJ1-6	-	CASRTPGSYNSPLHF	TGTGCCAGCAGGACCCCGGGCTCCTATAATTCACCCCTCCACTTT
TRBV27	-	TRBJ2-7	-	CASSASLLYEQYF	TGTGCCAGCAGTGCCAGTTTACTATACGAGCAGTACTTC
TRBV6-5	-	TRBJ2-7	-	CASSYGWQEQYF	TGTGCCAGCAGTTACGGTTGGCAGGAGCAGTACTTC
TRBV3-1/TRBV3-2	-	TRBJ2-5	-	CASSLRGTAQETQYF	TGTGCCAGCAGCCTTCGGGGGACAGCTCAAGAGACCCAGTACTTC
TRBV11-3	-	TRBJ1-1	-	CASSPRAEGTEAFF	TGTGCCAGCAGCCCCAGGGCGGAGGGCACTGAAGCTTTCTTT
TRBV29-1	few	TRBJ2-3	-	CSVDGTSTDTQYF	TGCAGCGTTGACGGGACTAGCACAGATACGCAGTATTTT
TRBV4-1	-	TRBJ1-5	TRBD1	CASSQGGQGAGQPQHF	TGCGCCAGCAGCCAAGGGGGACAGGGGGCGGGTCAGCCCCAGCATTTT
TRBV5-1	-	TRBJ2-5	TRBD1	CASSLEGGGETQYF	TGCGCCAGCAGCTTGGAAGGGGGCGGGGAGACCCAGTACTTC
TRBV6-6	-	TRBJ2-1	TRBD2	CASSRGLAGARSYNEQFF	TGTGCCAGCAGTCGAGGACTAGCGGGAGCAAGATCCTACAATGAGCAGTTCTTC
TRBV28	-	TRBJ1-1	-	CASSLFFGRDTEAFF	TGTGCCAGCAGTTTGTTCTTCGGGAGGGACACTGAAGCTTTCTTT
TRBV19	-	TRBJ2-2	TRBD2	CASSIGGRATGELFF	TGTGCCAGTAGTATTGGCGGGAGGGCCACCGGGGAGCTGTTTTTT
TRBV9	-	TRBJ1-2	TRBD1	CASSVTTGVYDYGYTF	TGTGCCAGCAGCGTCACGACAGGGGTCTACGACTATGGCTACACCTTC
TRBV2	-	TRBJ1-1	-	CASLQAPNTEAFF	TGTGCCAGCCTCCAGGCCCCGAACACTGAAGCTTTCTTT
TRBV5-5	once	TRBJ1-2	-	CASSLPQGGYGYTF	TGTGCCAGCAGCTTGCCACAGGGCGGCTATGGCTACACCTTC
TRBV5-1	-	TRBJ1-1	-	CASSLTTQGVAGPFTEAFF	TGCGCCAGCAGCTTGACCACGCAAGGAGTTGCAGGGCCCTTCACTGAAGCTTTCTTT
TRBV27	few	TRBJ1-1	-	CASSLLGLGTEAFF	TGTGCCAGCAGTTTATTGGGGCTCGGCACTGAAGCTTTCTTT
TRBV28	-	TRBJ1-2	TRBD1	CASSPQGARGYTF	TGTGCCAGCAGTCCCCAGGGGGCCAGGGGCTACACCTTC
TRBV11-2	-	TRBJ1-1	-	CASSFRRTAGSYTEAFF	TGTGCCAGCAGCTTTCGTCGGACAGCCGGATCTTACACTGAAGCTTTCTTT
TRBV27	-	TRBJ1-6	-	CASSLRGNSYNSPLHF	TGTGCCAGCAGTTTAAGGGGAAACTCCTATAATTCACCCCTCCACTTT
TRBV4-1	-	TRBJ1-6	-	CASSPGTGNSPLHF	TGCGCCAGCAGCCCCGGCACAGGAAATTCACCCCTCCACTTT
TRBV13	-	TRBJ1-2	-	CASIVGASYTF	TGTGCCAGCATCGTGGGAGCCAGCTACACCTTC
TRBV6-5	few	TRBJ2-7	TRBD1	CASSYSMGTVAYEQYF	TGTGCCAGCAGTTACTCGATGGGGACAGTCGCCTACGAGCAGTACTTC
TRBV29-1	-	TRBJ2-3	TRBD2	CSTLRAGGPTDTQYF	TGCAGCACTTTAAGAGCGGGGGGACCAACAGATACGCAGTATTTT
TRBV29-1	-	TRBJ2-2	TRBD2	CSVLAGGPGGELFF	TGCAGCGTATTAGCGGGAGGTCCAGGCGGGGAGCTGTTTTTT
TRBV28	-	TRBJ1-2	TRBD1	CASRTGGSYGYTF	TGTGCCAGCAGGACAGGGGGGAGCTATGGCTACACCTTC
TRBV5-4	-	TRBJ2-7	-	CASSLGGAASGLTSYEQYF	TGTGCCAGCAGCTTGGGGGGGGCGGCTAGCGGTCTTACTTCCTACGAGCAGTACTTC
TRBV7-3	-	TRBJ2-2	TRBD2	CASSLSGTSGAYGELFF	TGTGCCAGCAGCTTAAGTGGGACTAGCGGGGCATACGGGGAGCTGTTTTTT
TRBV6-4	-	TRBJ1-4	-	CASRMDTTNEKLFF	TGTGCCAGCAGAATGGACACGACTAATGAAAAACTGTTTTTT